This TCR beta chain is from a study of T cell responses to AZD1222 COVID-19 vaccine. For the study at large: Timing groups of about 4 and about 12 weeks for second doses were pooled.

Clones were read by immunoSEQ multiplex PCR, and TCRdb kept only the in-frame ones, dropping some. The data hold 90,000 to 130,000 clones, with 88% observed a single time. As for this clone: Its antigen is undetermined.

This CDR3 spans 13 amino acids. V trimming: 3 bases; J trimming: 6 bases; junction bases outside the gene matches: 8. Looked up from germline, CDR1 is DFQATT and CDR2 is SNEGSKA (reference sequence). Study results and limitations: The donor cohort was predominantly white British with a female majority, and clonal diversity may have been underestimated. Researchers report vaccine-associated CD4 TCRs spanning spike, with dominance at 160-218 and 743-854. The repertoires were collected only after the peak T cell response.

Sequenced material: peripheral blood, taken on day 0 of AZD1222 vaccination. The J gene is TRBJ2-7, the V gene TRBV20-1; TRBD2 aligns across 7 bases. The sequence was collected from an adult in good health. In DNA form, the CDR3 reads TGCAGTGCTAGTCGCGGGAGAGATGGCGAGCAGTACTTC. It yields the protein CSASRGRDGEQYF.